This TCR beta chain was profiled in a study of OX40 agonist ivuxolimab in advanced cancers. Background on the study: Of the participants, 35% to 50% had some prior anti-PD-1, anti-PD-L1 or anti-CTLA-4 therapy, which was allowed.

The CDR3 is 16 amino acids. Germline CDR1 and CDR2: SGDLS and YYNGEE. Germline trimming cut 4 bases from V and 1 base from J; bases unmatched to any gene: 10. Profiling relied on immunoSEQ multiplex PCR, and the TCRdb table lists in-frame clones only, not all of them. The data hold about 110,000 clones, with 85% to 95% observed a single time. Material: CD4+ or CD8+ T cells sorted from blood, obtained in a trial of the OX40 agonist ivuxolimab. J is TRBJ2-5 and V is TRBV9, with TRBD1 identical over 7 bases. The receptor was derived from an adult with an advanced solid tumor such as melanoma, head and neck, liver or kidney cancer. The CDR3 DNA reads as TGTGCCAGCAGCCCCCGACAGGGTATCTTCCAAGAGACCCAGTACTTC. Protein product: CASSPRQGIFQETQYF.